This TCR beta chain comes out of a study of vaccination effects on CD4 cells after COVID-19. Study details: Participants each got two BNT162b2 or mRNA-1273 vaccine doses.

ViraFEST expansion of antigen-specific CD4+ T cells with viral peptide pools preceded sequencing. Isolation of CD4+ T cells took place after 10 days of culture. According to the study, vaccine recipients showed no prior SARS-CoV-2 infection and negative nucleocapsid antibodies. They grew approximately 2.1 million PBMC in each well, adding 7.5 to 10 IU/ml IL-2 and 8.5 to 10 ug/ml peptides. On both days 3 and 7, half of the culture medium was replaced with IL-2 medium. The method was immunoSEQ multiplex PCR; TCRdb's version includes in-frame clones alone and lacks a portion of them. The sample records tens of thousands of clones, roughly 76% being singletons. Study observations and caveats: Just 1 of 255 vaccine-induced clones in healthy recipients was cross-reactive.

A remark on this clone: Its specificity is not known.

The CDR3 is made up of 19 amino acids. V lost 5 bases, J lost 0 bases, and 13 bases stayed unmatched. The germline gives CDR1 SGHTA, CDR2 FQGNSA. The sequence came from a human donor who received a COVID-19 vaccine. The sequencing used CD4+ T cells from PBMCs cultured with HCoV-NL63 spike peptides, collected before COVID-19 vaccination. The V call is TRBV7-2, the J call TRBJ2-5; 12 positions match TRBD2. Written as DNA, the CDR3 is TGTGCCAGCAGCGATCCTCTAGCGGGGGGGCTTCCTTACCAAGAGACCCAGTACTTC. Translating gives CASSDPLAGGLPYQETQYF. The full variable domain, in which reference TRBV7-2 and TRBJ2-5 provide the parts outside the CDR3, is GAGVSQSPSNKVTEKGKDVELRCDPISGHTALYWYRQSLGQGLEFLIYFQGNSAPDKSGLPSDRFSAERTGGSVSTLTIQRTQQEDSAVYLCASSDPLAGGLPYQETQYFGPGTRLLVL.